The entry below gives a single T cell receptor (beta chain) sequence along with its context. The CDR3 consists of 17 residues. V gave up 5 bases and J gave up 6 bases; unmatched junction bases: 14. The germline V gene encodes CDR1 LGHNT and CDR2 FRNRAP. Libraries were prepared by immunoSEQ multiplex PCR; TCRdb keeps only in-frame clonotypes and omits some of them. The data contain about 120,000 clones, more than 70% of them singletons. These data belong to a study of T cell responses to AZD1222 COVID-19 vaccine. The specimen was peripheral blood, collected on day 0 of AZD1222 vaccination. This TCR was recovered from an adult in good health. The chain links TRBV12-5 to TRBJ2-1, with 9 positions matching TRBD2. The CDR3 DNA reads TGTGCTAGTGGTCCGAGAACTAGCGGGTATAGGGGCAATGAGCAGTTCTTC. Protein product: CASGPRTSGYRGNEQFF.